This T cell receptor beta chain was sequenced in a study of T cell responses to AZD1222 COVID-19 vaccine. Profiled with immunoSEQ multiplex PCR; TCRdb holds only in-frame clones, not every one. The sample lists under 200,000 clones, about 90% occurring once. Germline V gene data show CDR1 as MNHNS and CDR2 as SASEGT. V was cut by 5 bases and J by 7 bases, with 18 bases left in between. The CDR3 consists of 15 residues. Remarks on this clone: Its antigen is undetermined.

Findings of the study overall: Donors in the cohort were predominantly white British and more often female, and clonal diversity was possibly underestimated.

The chain employs TRBV6-1 and TRBJ1-5; possibly TRBD1 for D (6 bases). The sequence was collected from an adult in good health. The specimen comprised peripheral blood, sampled on day 0 of MenACWY control vaccination. The CDR3 here is CASSSQNRAEQPQHF. CDR3 nucleotides: TGTGCCAGCAGTTCCCAGAACAGGGCTGAGCAGCCCCAGCATTTT.